This T cell receptor (beta chain) originates from a study of blood T cells in healthy people across ages. In germline, CDR1 is MGHRA, CDR2 YSYEKL. This CDR3 contains 17 residues. V lost 0 bases to trimming and J lost 4 bases; unmatched junction nucleotides: 10. A second PCR, run for roughly 7 to 11 cycles, used a sample-barcoded 5' primer plus a J-beta primer mix. Every single cDNA molecule received a tag from a template-switch adaptor with 12 random nucleotides. TCRdb analysed the 5' RACE reads with MiXCR anew, one entry per CDR3 protein. The sample records about 1.4 million distinct CDR3 sequences, around 59% being singletons.

The rearrangement uses TRBV4-1 and TRBJ2-3, with 7 bases lining up with TRBD2. The sequenced sample consisted of blood. The origin of this receptor is a man younger than 30 in good health. The CDR3 loop is CASSQDPRTRDPDTQYF. For the CDR3, the DNA is TGCGCCAGCAGCCAAGACCCCCGGACTAGGGACCCAGATACGCAGTATTTT.